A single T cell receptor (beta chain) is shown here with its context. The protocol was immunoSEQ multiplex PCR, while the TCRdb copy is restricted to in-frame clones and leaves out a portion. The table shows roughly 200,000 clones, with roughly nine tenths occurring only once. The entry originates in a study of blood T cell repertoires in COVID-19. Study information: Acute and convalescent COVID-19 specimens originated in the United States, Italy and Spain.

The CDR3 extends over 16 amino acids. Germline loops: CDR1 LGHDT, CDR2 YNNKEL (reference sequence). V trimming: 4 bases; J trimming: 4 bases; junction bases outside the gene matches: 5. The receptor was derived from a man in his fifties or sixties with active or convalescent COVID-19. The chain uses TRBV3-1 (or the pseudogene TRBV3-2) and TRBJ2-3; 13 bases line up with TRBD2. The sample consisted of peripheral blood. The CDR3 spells CASSRRTSGGSDTQYF. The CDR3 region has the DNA TGTGCCAGCAGCCGCCGGACTAGCGGGGGTTCAGATACGCAGTATTTT.